One T cell receptor (beta chain) is described in this entry. The data derive from a study of T cells in Graves' hyperthyroidism and ophthalmopathy. RNA transcripts yielded amplified TCR beta CDR3 regions. Carried out on the TCR CDR3, a first-round RT-PCR used the HTBI primer set. Each CDR3 protein is one row after TCRdb ran MiXCR on the multiplex PCR reads. The table has 200,000 to 250,000 distinct CDR3 sequences, 17% seen once; the top ten hold under 65%. Germline CDR1 MDHEN, CDR2 SYDVKM. The V and J ends lost 6 bases and 7 bases respectively, with 13 bases between them. This CDR3 contains 13 residues.

Sequencing was carried out using blood. The TCR was taken from a man in his fifties with Graves' hyperthyroidism. The chain links TRBV28 to TRBJ1-5; D possibly corresponds to TRBD1 (5 bases). CDR3 nucleotide sequence: TGTGCCAGCAGCCGAGGGGTCGGGCAGCCCCAGCATTTT. Translated: CASSRGVGQPQHF.